One and the same sample provided the 3 T cell receptor beta chains below, sequenced in a study of blood T cells in healthy people across ages. The authors ran a second PCR of about 6 to 11 cycles using a sample-barcoded 5' primer and a J-beta primer mix. MiXCR, applied by TCRdb to the 5' RACE reads, yields one record per CDR3 protein. The sample yields roughly 680,000 distinct CDR3 sequences, around a fifth seen once. What was sequenced was blood. Receptor source: a man between 65 and 85 years old in good health.

This chain uses TRBV12-3 or TRBV12-4 with TRBJ2-1; 9 nucleotides align to TRBD2. Judging by the DNA end, TRBJ2-5 fits better; the J call may be wrong. The CDR3 extends over 15 amino acids. The DNA of the CDR3 is TGTGCCAGCAGTCAGAGCGGGAGGCTCCAAGAGACCCAGTACTTC. This encodes CASSQSGRLQETQYF.

Here the CDR3 reads CSARTASGRPSTDTQYF. CDR3 bases: TGCAGTGCCAGAACGGCTAGCGGAAGACCTAGCACAGATACGCAGTATTTT. J is TRBJ2-3 and V is TRBV20-1; 7 bases map to TRBD2. Germline-derived CDR1 and CDR2 are DFQATT and SNEGSKA (reference sequence). The V gene end was trimmed by 6 bases and the J gene end by 0 bases; junction bases not matched to a gene: 15. The CDR3 has 17 residues.

A few counts support this clonotype. The chain links TRBV10-3 to TRBJ2-2; maybe TRBD2 (6 bases). The CDR3 length is 16 residues. Germline V gene data show CDR1 as ENHRY and CDR2 as SYGVKD. The V gene lost 0 bases and the J gene lost 11 bases, with 19 bases spanning the gap. The CDR3 region is CAISESTAGGKGELFF. DNA for the CDR3: TGTGCCATCAGTGAGTCGACCGCTGGCGGGAAAGGAGAGCTGTTTTTT.